This T cell receptor (beta chain) was documented in a study of shared clonotypes between healthy human individuals. At the level of the study: Donors had three CD4 naive, three CD4 memory, two CD8 naive and one CD8 memory plate apiece. Findings and caveats of the study: Generation probabilities were higher for clonotypes shared across all four sorted-subset donors than for unshared ones.

This clone came up once. Its antigen remains unidentified. V lost 10 bases and J lost 8, with 17 bases in between. Germline CDR1 and CDR2: ENHRY and SYGVKD. The CDR3 loop spans 13 amino acids. Libraries were prepared by immunoSEQ multiplex PCR; TCRdb keeps only in-frame clonotypes and omits some of them. The sample records about 2.4 million clones, approximately 94% being singletons. V usage is TRBV10-3 and J usage is TRBJ1-4; possibly TRBD1 for D (6 bases). Sample: naive CD4+ T cells from PBMCs. The subset here: CD45RA+ positively selected. The TCR comes from a man between 18 and 29 years old in good health. Some clones in this sample may be carry-over from other donors' samples. CDR3 bases: TGTGCCACCGGGACGGGGGCAGGCGAAAAACTGTTTTTT. Amino acids: CATGTGAGEKLFF.